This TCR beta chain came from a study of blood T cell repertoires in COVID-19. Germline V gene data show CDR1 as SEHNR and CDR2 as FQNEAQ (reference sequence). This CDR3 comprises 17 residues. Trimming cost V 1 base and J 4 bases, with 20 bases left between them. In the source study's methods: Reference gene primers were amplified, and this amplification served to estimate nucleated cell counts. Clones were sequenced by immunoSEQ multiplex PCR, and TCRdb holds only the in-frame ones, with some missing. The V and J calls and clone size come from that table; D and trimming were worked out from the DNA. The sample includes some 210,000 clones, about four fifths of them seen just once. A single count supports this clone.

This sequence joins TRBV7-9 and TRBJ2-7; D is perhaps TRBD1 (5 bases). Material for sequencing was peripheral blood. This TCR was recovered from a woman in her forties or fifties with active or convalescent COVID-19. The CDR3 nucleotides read TGTGCCAGCAGCTTAGGAGTGTTGGCTATGGACACATACGAGCAGTACTTC. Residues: CASSLGVLAMDTYEQYF.